This T cell receptor beta chain was sequenced in a study of blood T cell repertoires in COVID-19. Study-level information: Donors in the United States, Italy and Spain gave samples during acute or convalescent COVID-19. The analysed material was cDNA or gDNA that came from T cells, B-cell-depleted T cells, or PBMCs.

The authors' processing: Reference gene primer amplification yielded estimated nucleated cell counts. The protocol was immunoSEQ multiplex PCR, while the TCRdb copy is restricted to in-frame clones and leaves out a portion. D and trimming come from the DNA, and the V and J calls and clone size come from that table. Here the sample spans fewer than 65,000 clones, roughly 80% being singletons. The V and J ends lost 2 bases and 1 base respectively, with 8 bases between them. Germline lookup yields CDR1 SEHNR and CDR2 FQNEAQ (reference sequence). The CDR3 consists of 14 residues. Sequencing input: peripheral blood. The chain employs TRBV7-9 and TRBJ1-1; D gene ambiguous. This TCR came from a human donor in a cohort sampled during active COVID-19. CDR3 coding DNA: TGTGCCAGCAGCTTAATTGTCGGGAACACTGAAGCTTTCTTT. This encodes CASSLIVGNTEAFF.